This record concerns one T cell receptor (beta chain) sequence. Its antigen is still unknown. No base-level quality is on record; no much larger clone is a single base apart. The data originate from a study of cytomegalovirus exposure and HLA in healthy donors (dated by TCRdb to between 2016 and 2019). As for the study more broadly: According to a later analysis, one platform produced both the roughly 110 validation repertoires and the 730 or so repertoires of the first cohort. The aim of the study was to test whether cataloging public T cell receptors could identify signatures of past pathogen exposure. Besides the first cohort of under 700 subjects, a separate validation cohort made up of 120 different subjects was used. To predict cytomegalovirus infection status, the study combined high-throughput TCR immunosequencing, statistical association of individual TCRs with disease status, and machine learning. On the study overall, not on this receptor specifically: The classifier was reported to diagnose cytomegalovirus status with high specificity and sensitivity in both the original and validation cohorts. The authors suggested that the approach could potentially be extended to other disease states and immunological phenotypes. Subsequent analysis determined that TCRs grouped into clusters in the first cohort also showed a tendency toward co-occurrence across the 120 or so validation repertoires, and approximately 93% of cluster scores exceeded 0. In vitro tests confirmed that a few of the cytomegalovirus-associated TCR beta chains recognize cytomegalovirus antigens. While some public TCRs were present in many individuals, most TCR sequences turned up only very rarely across donors. The study gave a list of 150 to 200 TCR beta chains associated with cytomegalovirus. All 120 or so repertoires were used to score co-occurrence in the validation cohort in a later analysis, because that analysis had no HLA typing for the cohort.

Libraries were made using the immunoSEQ multiplex PCR assay. For the original study's pipeline: A statistical classification framework was developed to diagnose cytomegalovirus status using the catalog of TCR beta chain sequences. TCRdb took over this immuneACCESS table, retaining in-frame rearrangements with V and J assigned. Such tables are incomplete; in checked studies, under half of the missing clones stem from an unresolved V gene, and the remainder is unexplained. V and J calls and clone size are copied from that table; D and trimming were computed from the DNA. This sample comprises about 160,000 clones, less than 95% of them detected only once. Roughly 3% of the sample is taken by the ten largest. CDR1 and CDR2, looked up from the germline V gene, are ENHRY and SYGVKD. The V end loses 4 bases and the J end loses 2 bases, and a stretch of 9 bases separates them. Counted from cysteine to phenylalanine, this CDR3 has 13 amino acids. The kept DNA is CDR3 alone, 39 bases in frame from the first base.

The donors belonged to the validation cohort of around 120 subjects, which was separate from the roughly 680-subject first cohort. Input material: PBMCs. This TCR was recovered from a young woman in good health and CMV-seropositive. The sequence links TRBV10-3 to TRBJ2-7, and perhaps TRBD1 as D gene, on 5 matching bases. The CDR3 reads as follows: CAISGTGTYEQYF. The nucleotide sequence reads TGTGCCATCAGTGGAACAGGTACCTACGAGCAGTACTTC.